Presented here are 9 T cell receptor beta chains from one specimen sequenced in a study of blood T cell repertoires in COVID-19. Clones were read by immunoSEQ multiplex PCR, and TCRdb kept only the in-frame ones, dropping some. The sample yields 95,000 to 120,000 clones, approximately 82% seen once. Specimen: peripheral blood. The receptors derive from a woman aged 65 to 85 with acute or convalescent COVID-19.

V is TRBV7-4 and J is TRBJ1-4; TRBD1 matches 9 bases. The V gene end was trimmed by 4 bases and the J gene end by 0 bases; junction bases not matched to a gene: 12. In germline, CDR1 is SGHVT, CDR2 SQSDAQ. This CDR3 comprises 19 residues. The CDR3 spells CASSSHPGTGPPTNEKLFF. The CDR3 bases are TGTGCCAGCAGCTCTCACCCCGGGACAGGGCCCCCAACTAATGAAAAACTGTTTTTT.

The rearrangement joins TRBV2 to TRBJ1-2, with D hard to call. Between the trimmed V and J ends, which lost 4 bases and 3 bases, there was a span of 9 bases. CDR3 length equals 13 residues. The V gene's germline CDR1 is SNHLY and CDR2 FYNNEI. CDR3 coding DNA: TGTGCCAGCAGTGGAGCTCCTGACTATGGCTACACCTTC. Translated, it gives CASSGAPDYGYTF.

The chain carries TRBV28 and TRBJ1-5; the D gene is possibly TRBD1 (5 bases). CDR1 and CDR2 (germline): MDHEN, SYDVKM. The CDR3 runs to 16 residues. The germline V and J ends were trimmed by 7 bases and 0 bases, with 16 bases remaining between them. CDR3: CASKVTGVYSNQPQHF. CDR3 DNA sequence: TGTGCCAGCAAAGTTACAGGCGTTTATAGCAATCAGCCCCAGCATTTT.

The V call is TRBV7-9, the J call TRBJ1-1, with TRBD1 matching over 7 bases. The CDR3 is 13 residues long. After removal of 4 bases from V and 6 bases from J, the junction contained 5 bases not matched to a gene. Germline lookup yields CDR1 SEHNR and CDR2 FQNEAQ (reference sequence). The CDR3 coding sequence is TGTGCCAGCAGCTCATACCAGGGGGCTGAAGCTTTCTTT. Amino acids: CASSSYQGAEAFF.

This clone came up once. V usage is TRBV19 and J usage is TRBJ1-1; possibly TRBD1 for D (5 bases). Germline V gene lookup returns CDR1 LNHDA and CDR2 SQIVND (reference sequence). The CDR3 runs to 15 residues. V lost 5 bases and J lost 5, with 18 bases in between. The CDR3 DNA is TGTGCCAGTAGTTTTGGGGGGGAGTGGAGAACTGAAGCTTTCTTT. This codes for CASSFGGEWRTEAFF.

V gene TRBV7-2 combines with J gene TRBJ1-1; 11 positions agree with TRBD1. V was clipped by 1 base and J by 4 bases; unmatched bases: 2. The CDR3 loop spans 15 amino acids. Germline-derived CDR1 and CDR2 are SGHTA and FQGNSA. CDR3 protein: CASSLVGTGGTEAFF. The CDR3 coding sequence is TGTGCCAGCAGCTTAGTAGGGACAGGGGGCACTGAAGCTTTCTTT.

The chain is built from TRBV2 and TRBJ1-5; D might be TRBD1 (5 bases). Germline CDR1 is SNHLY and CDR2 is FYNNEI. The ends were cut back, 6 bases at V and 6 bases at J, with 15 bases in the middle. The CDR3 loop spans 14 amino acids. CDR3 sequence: CASRPGQGGQPQHF. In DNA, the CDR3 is TGTGCCAGCAGACCTGGGCAGGGAGGTCAGCCCCAGCATTTT.

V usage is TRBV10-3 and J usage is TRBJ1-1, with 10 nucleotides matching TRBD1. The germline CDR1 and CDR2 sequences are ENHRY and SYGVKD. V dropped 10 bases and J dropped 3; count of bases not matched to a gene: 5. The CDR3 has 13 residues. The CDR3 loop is CASHGTGDTEAFF. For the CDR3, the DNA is TGTGCCAGCCACGGGACAGGGGACACTGAAGCTTTCTTT.

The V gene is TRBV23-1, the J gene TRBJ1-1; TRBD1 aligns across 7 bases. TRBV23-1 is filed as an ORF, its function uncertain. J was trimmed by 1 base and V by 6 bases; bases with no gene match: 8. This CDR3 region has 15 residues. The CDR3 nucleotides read TGCGCCAGCAGGACTCACGACAGGGAGAACACTGAAGCTTTCTTT. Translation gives CASRTHDRENTEAFF.